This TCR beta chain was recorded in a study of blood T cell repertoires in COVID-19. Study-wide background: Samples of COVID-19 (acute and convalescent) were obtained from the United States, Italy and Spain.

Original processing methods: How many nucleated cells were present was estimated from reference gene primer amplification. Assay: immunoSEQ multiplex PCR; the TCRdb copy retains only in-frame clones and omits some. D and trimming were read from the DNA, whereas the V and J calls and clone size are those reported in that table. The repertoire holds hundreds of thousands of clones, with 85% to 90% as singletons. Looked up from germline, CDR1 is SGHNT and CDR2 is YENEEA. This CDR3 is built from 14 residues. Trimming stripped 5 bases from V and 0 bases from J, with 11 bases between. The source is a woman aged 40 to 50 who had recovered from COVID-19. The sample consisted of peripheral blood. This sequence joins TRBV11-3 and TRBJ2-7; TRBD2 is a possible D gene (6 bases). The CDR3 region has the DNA TGTGCCAGCAGCCCCCGGAGGGGCTCCTACGAGCAGTACTTC. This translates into CASSPRRGSYEQYF.